Presented here are 10 T cell receptor beta chains from one specimen sequenced in a study of regulatory T cells in long-lasting Graves disease. Regarding time point: persistent/refractory GD, antithyroid drugs over 5 years with positive TRAb. PBMC RNA was the source of the TCR library. The TCR beta library used iRepertoire HTBI primers with Arm-PCR amplification of CDR3. MiXCR, run by TCRdb on the multiplex PCR reads, gives a single entry per CDR3 protein. This sample has fewer than 450,000 distinct CDR3 sequences, with less than 25% found just once. The starting material was peripheral blood mononuclear cells (PBMCs), obtained when the disease was refractory, from a patient treated with antithyroid drugs. All receptors derive from a female donor with Graves disease.

This clonotype was seen at least ten times. This chain uses TRBV5-1 with TRBJ2-3; D gene ambiguous. Germline V gives CDR1 SGHRS, CDR2 YFSETQ. The length of the CDR3 is 12 residues. The V gene lost 5 bases and the J gene lost 5 bases, with 9 bases spanning the gap. The CDR3 DNA sequence: TGCGCCAGCAGTTTAACGCAAGATACGCAGTATTTT. Its protein product is CASSLTQDTQYF.

This clonotype was counted many times. The rearrangement uses TRBV7-2 and TRBJ1-4; 7 bases line up with TRBD1. This CDR3 contains 14 residues. Germline loops: CDR1 SGHTA, CDR2 FQGNSA. With V trimmed by 5 bases and J by 4 bases, 4 bases remained unmatched. The CDR3 here is CASSPQGGNEKLFF. CDR3 in DNA: TGTGCCAGCAGCCCCCAGGGGGGTAATGAAAAACTGTTTTTT.

Of note for this clonotype: A clone one base away is much larger, so this may be a read error. The V gene is TRBV3-1, the J gene TRBJ2-5; D is undetermined. The V gene's germline CDR1 is LGHDT and CDR2 YNNKEL (reference sequence). Trimming removed 3 bases at V and 1 base at J, with 15 bases between. This CDR3 has 16 residues. CDR3 nucleotide sequence: TGTGCCAGCAGCCATGATCCCGTCTCGAGCCAAGAGACCCAGTACTTC. Encoded protein: CASSHDPVSSQETQYF.

In regard to this clonotype: Germline and junction disagree at one end, which may indicate a read error. The rearrangement uses TRBV27 and TRBJ2-1; 7 bases align to TRBD2. Germline CDR1 and CDR2: MNHEY and SMNVEV (reference sequence). This CDR3 contains 14 residues. CDR3 residues: CAGSSREPYNEQFF. The CDR3 DNA sequence: TGTGCCGGCAGTTCGCGGGAGCCCTACAATGAGCAGTTCTTC.

V and J are TRBV15 and TRBJ1-4, with D possibly being TRBD1 (5 bases). The CDR3 extends over 16 amino acids. Trimming shortened V by 5 bases and J by 3 bases, and 16 bases separated the two germline ends. Germline V CDR1 and CDR2: LNHNV, YYDKDF (reference sequence). The CDR3 sequence is CATSFHTGDPNEKLFF. For the CDR3, the DNA is TGTGCCACCAGCTTCCACACAGGCGACCCTAATGAAAAACTGTTTTTT.

At least ten counts were recorded for this clonotype. The V and J genes are TRBV28 and TRBJ1-2; tentatively, D is TRBD1 (5 bases). V was clipped by 8 bases and J by 8 bases, with 15 bases between them. The CDR3 has 12 amino acids. Germline assignment: CDR1 MDHEN and CDR2 SYDVKM. The chain's CDR3 is CASRGGLEGYTF. The CDR3 nucleotides are TGTGCCAGCCGGGGGGGTCTAGAGGGCTACACCTTC.

This clonotype was counted a few times. The V gene is TRBV7-9, the J gene TRBJ1-1; D gene ambiguous. CDR1 and CDR2 from the germline V gene are SEHNR and FQNEAQ (reference sequence). V was pared by 5 bases and J by 1 base, with 14 bases between. This CDR3 is built from 15 residues. The CDR3 nucleotides read TGTGCCAGCAGCCCGCTTTTTGACGGGAACACTGAAGCTTTCTTT. It translates to CASSPLFDGNTEAFF. Supplemented by reference TRBV7-9 and TRBJ1-1, the full variable domain reads DTGVSQNPRHKITKRGQNVTFRCDPISEHNRLYWYRQTLGQGPEFLTYFQNEAQLEKSRLLSDRFSAERPKGSFSTLEIQRTEQGDSAMYLCASSPLFDGNTEAFFGQGTRLTVV.

The gene calls are TRBV7-2 and TRBJ2-2, with a tentative D call TRBD2 (6 bases). The CDR3 contains 14 residues. V gave up 8 bases and J gave up 4 bases, with 14 bases separating them. Germline-derived CDR1 and CDR2 are SGHTA and FQGNSA. CDR3 loop: CASDSGRSTGELFF. CDR3 in DNA: TGTGCCAGCGATTCCGGGAGATCCACCGGGGAGCTGTTTTTT.

The J gene is TRBJ1-5, the V gene TRBV6-1, with D unresolved. Trimming removed 6 bases at V and 5 bases at J, with 11 bases between. Per germline, CDR1 MNHNS and CDR2 SASEGT. The CDR3 is 13 amino acids. The CDR3 region is CASSPWRDQPQHF. CDR3 bases: TGTGCCAGCAGCCCTTGGAGAGATCAGCCCCAGCATTTT.

This clonotype has ten or more counts. This sequence joins TRBV6-1 and TRBJ1-5; D is ambiguous. V dropped 2 bases and J dropped 3 bases, with 11 bases sitting between them. The CDR3 totals 15 residues. The germline V gene encodes CDR1 MNHNS and CDR2 SASEGT. The CDR3 loop is CASSEIVGINQPQHF. The CDR3 DNA sequence: TGTGCCAGCAGTGAAATCGTAGGGATCAATCAGCCCCAGCATTTT.